Below, 3 T cell receptor beta chains from the same sample are listed, as sequenced in a study of Tregs in tolerant kidney transplant recipients. Related graft donors supplied nonmyeloablative bone marrow transplants, and mixed chimerism was transient. The assay was immunoSEQ multiplex PCR, and TCRdb's table has in-frame clones only and misses some. The table records 55,000 to 75,000 clones, over 75% of them present only once. The sequences come from CD4+ T cells from blood (PBMCs), collected 6 months after the transplant. The receptor source for this set is a human patient who received a combined kidney and bone marrow transplant. Some T cells may be supplied by the graft donor.

J is TRBJ1-5 and V is TRBV29-1, with 7 positions matching TRBD1. Looked up from germline, CDR1 is SQVTM and CDR2 is ANQGSEA. This CDR3 is built from 13 residues. J lost 5 bases, V lost 7 bases, and 8 bases had no gene match. The CDR3 DNA reads TGCAGCGCCTCGGCCCAGGGGGATCAGCCCCAGCATTTT. This encodes CSASAQGDQPQHF.

V gene TRBV11-1 combines with J gene TRBJ2-7, with TRBD1 matching 7 bases. CDR1 is SGHAT, CDR2 FQDESV, per germline (reference sequence). After removal of 5 bases from V and 3 bases from J, the junction contained 7 bases not matched to a gene. CDR3 length: 14 amino acids. DNA of the CDR3: TGTGCCAGCAGCCACCGGGACAGTCGCTACGAGCAGTACTTC. Amino acid sequence: CASSHRDSRYEQYF.

The chain is built from TRBV6-6 and TRBJ2-7, with 9 bases aligning to TRBD1. The CDR3 sequence is 14 residues long. The germline CDR1 and CDR2 sequences are MNHNY and SVGAGI (reference sequence). Losses at the gene ends were 6 bases for V and 8 bases for J; bases not matched to a gene: 11. CDR3 region: CASSTQPGQGKQYF. The CDR3 coding sequence is TGTGCCAGCAGCACCCAGCCGGGACAGGGAAAGCAGTACTTC.